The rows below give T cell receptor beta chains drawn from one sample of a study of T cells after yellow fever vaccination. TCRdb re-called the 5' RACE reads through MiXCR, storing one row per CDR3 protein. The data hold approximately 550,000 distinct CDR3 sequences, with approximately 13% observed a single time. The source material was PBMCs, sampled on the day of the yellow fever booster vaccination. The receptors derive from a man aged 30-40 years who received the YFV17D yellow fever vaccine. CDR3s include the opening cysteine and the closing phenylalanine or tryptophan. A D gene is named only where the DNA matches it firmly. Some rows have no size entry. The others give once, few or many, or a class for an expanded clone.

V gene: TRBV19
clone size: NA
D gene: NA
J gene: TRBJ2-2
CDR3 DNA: TGTGCCAGTAGTATAGATACGGGAGCAGCGAACACCGGGGAGCTGTTTTTT
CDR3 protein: CASSIDTGAANTGELFF

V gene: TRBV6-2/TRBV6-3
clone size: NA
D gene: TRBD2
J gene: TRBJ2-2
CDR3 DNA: TGTGCCAGCAGTTGGCCCGGGACTAGCGCGACGAACACCGGGGAGCTGTTTTTT
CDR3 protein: CASSWPGTSATNTGELFF

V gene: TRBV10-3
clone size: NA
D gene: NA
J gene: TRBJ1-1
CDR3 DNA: TGTGCCATCAGTGAGTCTTTGCGGGACACTGAAGCTTTCTTT
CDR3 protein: CAISESLRDTEAFF

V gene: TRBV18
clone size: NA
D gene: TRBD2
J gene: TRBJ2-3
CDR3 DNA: TGTGCCAGCTCACCGAAGCGGGAGGGAGTTGGAGATACGCAGTATTTT
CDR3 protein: CASSPKREGVGDTQYF

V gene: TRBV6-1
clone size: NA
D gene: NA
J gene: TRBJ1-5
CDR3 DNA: TGTGCCAGCAGTACACAGTCGAGCAATCAGCCCCAGCATTTT
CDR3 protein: CASSTQSSNQPQHF

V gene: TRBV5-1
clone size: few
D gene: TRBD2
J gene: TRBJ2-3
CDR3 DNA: TGCGCCAGCAGCTTGATGCTAGCGGGAGCAGATACGCAGTATTTT
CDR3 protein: CASSLMLAGADTQYF

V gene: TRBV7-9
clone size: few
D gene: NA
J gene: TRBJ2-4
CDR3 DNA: TGTGCCAGCGGACCGGGGAGGACGGGTTACATTCAGTACTTC
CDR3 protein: CASGPGRTGYIQYF

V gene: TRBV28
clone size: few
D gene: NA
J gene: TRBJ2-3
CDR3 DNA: TGTGCCAGCAGCCCACTGGGGGCTTATAGCACAGATACGCAGTATTTT
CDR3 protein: CASSPLGAYSTDTQYF

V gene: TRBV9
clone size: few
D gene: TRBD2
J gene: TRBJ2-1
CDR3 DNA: TGTGCCAGCAGCGTAGGGGGGGGGACTAGCTATGAGCAGTTCTTC
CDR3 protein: CASSVGGGTSYEQFF

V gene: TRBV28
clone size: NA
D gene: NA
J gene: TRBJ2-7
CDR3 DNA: TGTGCCAGCAGTTTTGTGAACTACGAGCAGTACTTC
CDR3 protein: CASSFVNYEQYF

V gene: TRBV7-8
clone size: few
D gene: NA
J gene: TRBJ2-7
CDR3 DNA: TGTGCCAGCAGCTTAGAAGTGTCCTACTACGAGCAGTACTTC
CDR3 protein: CASSLEVSYYEQYF

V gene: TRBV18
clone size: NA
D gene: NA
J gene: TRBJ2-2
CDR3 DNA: TGTGCCAGCTCAGGCCGGGACAAGACCGGGGAGCTGTTTTTT
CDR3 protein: CASSGRDKTGELFF

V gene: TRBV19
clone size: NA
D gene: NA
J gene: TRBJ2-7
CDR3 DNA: TGTGCCAGTAGTAATTGGGGTGCACAAGCCGAGCAGTACTTC
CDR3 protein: CASSNWGAQAEQYF

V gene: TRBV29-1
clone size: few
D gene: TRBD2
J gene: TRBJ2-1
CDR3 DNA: TGCAGCGTTGCCGCGGCTAGCGGGAGGTGGAATGAGCAGTTCTTC
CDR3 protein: CSVAAASGRWNEQFF

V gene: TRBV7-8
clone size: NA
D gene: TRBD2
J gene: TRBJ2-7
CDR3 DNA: TGTGCCAGCAGCTTAGGTACGGGGAGGGCCTACGAGCAGTACTTC
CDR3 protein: CASSLGTGRAYEQYF

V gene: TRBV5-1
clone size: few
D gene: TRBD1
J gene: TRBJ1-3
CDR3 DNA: TGCGCCAGCAGCTGGGACAGATTCGGAAACACCATATATTTT
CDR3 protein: CASSWDRFGNTIYF

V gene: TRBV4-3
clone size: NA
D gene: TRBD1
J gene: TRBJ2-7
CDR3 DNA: TGCGCCAGCAGCCAAGCAAGACAGGGAAGGGCCCTTGACGAGCAGTACTTC
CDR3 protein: CASSQARQGRALDEQYF

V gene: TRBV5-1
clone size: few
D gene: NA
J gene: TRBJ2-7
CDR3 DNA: TGCGCCAGCAGCCCAGAAGGGGGGATTCCCTACGAGCAGTACTTC
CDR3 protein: CASSPEGGIPYEQYF

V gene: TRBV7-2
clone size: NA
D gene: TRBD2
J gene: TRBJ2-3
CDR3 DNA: TGTGCCAGCAGCTCGCGGGGGGGACCGGGTAGCACAGATACGCAGTATTTT
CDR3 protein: CASSSRGGPGSTDTQYF

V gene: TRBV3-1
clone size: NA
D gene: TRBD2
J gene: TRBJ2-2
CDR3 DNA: TGTGCCAGCAGCCAAAGGGTAGCGGGGGTCACCGGGGAGCTGTTTTTT
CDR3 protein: CASSQRVAGVTGELFF

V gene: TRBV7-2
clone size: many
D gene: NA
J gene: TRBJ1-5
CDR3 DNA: TGTGCCAGCAGCTTTTATGCTTATAGCAATCAGCCCCAGCATTTT
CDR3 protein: CASSFYAYSNQPQHF

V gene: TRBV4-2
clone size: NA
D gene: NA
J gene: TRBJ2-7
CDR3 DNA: TGTGCCAGCAGCCAAGATTGGGGGAGAGGTTACGAGCAGTACTTC
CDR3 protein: CASSQDWGRGYEQYF

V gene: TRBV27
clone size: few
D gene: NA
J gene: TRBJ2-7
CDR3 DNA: TGTGCCAGCATGTCATCGGGCTACGAGCAGTACTTC
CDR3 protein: CASMSSGYEQYF

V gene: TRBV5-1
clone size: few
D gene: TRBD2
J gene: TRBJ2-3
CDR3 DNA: TGCGCCAGCAGTCACGGGACTAGCTCTCTGGATACGCAGTATTTT
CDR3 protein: CASSHGTSSLDTQYF

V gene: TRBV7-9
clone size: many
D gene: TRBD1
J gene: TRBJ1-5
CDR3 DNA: TGTGCCAGCAGCCTACAGGGGTCCAATCAGCCCCAGCATTTT
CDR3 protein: CASSLQGSNQPQHF

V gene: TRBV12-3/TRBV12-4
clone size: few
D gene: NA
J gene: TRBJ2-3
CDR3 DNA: TGTGCCAGCAGGGGCTCAGGTGCGCAGTATTTT
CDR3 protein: CASRGSGAQYF

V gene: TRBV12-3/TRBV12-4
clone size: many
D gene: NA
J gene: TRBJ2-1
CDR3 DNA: TGTGCCAGCAATAACGGGATGCGTGAGCAGTTCTTC
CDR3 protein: CASNNGMREQFF

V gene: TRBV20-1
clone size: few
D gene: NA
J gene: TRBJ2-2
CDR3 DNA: TGCAGTGCTAGACCTATCCCAGGCAACACCGGGGAGCTGTTTTTT
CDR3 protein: CSARPIPGNTGELFF

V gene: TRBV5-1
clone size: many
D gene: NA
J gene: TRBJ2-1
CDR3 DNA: TGCGCCAGCAGCTTGGAGTCGTACAATGAGCAGTTCTTC
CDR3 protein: CASSLESYNEQFF

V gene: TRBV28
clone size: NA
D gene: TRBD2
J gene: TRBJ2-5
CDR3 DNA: TGTGCCAGCAGGCGAGGACTAGCGGGAGAGCTTAAGCGAGAGACCCAGTACTTC
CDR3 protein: CASRRGLAGELKRETQYF

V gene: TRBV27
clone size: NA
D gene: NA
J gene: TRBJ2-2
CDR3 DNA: TGTGCCAGCAGCAGACGATCCCCGGACAGCACCGGGGAGCTGTTTTTT
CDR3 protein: CASSRRSPDSTGELFF

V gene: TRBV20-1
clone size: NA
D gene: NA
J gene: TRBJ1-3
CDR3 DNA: TGCAGTGCTAGATCCGTCGACAGCTCTGGAAACACCATATATTTT
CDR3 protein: CSARSVDSSGNTIYF

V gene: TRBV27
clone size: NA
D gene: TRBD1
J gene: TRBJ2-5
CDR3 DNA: TGTGCCAGCAGTTTATCACGGACAGGGGGCGGTGAGACCCAGTACTTC
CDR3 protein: CASSLSRTGGGETQYF

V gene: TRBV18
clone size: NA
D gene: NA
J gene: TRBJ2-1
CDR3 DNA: TGTGCCAGCTCATCAGGTGTAGGGAAGGGGCAGTTCTTC
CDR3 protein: CASSSGVGKGQFF

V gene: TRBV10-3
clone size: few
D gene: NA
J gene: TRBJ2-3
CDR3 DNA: TGTGCCATCAGGGCGGCAGATACGCAGTATTTT
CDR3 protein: CAIRAADTQYF

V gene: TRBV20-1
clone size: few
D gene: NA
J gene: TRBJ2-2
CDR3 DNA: TGCAGTGCTAGTATGGGGGTGCACGGGGAGCTGTTTTTT
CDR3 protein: CSASMGVHGELFF

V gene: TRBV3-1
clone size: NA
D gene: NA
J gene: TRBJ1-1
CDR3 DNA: TGTGCCAGCAGCCGAAGGGGAACTGAAGCTTTCTTT
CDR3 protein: CASSRRGTEAFF

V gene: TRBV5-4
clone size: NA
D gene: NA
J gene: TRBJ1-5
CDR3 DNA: TGTGCCAGCAGCACCATCGGGGGTTTAAGGCCCCAGCATTTT
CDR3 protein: CASSTIGGLRPQHF

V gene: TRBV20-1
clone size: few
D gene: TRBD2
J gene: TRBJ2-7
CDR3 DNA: TGCAGTGCTAGTCGAGTAGCGGGAGAATACTTC
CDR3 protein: CSASRVAGEYF

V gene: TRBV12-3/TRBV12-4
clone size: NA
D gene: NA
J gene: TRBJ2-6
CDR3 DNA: TGTGCCAGCAGTGCCTGGCTCTCTGGGGCCAACGTCCTGACTTTC
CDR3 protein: CASSAWLSGANVLTF